The next 29 T cell receptor beta chains were all read from a single sample in a study of OX40 agonist ivuxolimab in advanced cancers. TCRdb keeps only in-frame clones here, not all; method: immunoSEQ multiplex PCR. The sample comprises about 72,000 clones, about 90% of which are singletons, and approximately 0.92% rests with the top ten. Sequenced here: CD4+ or CD8+ T cells sorted from blood, sampled in a trial of the OX40 agonist ivuxolimab. Every receptor here comes from an adult with an advanced solid tumor such as melanoma, head and neck, liver or kidney cancer.

The gene calls are TRBV5-5 and TRBJ1-2, with a weak D call TRBD1 (5 bases). The CDR3 totals 15 residues. The V gene lost 0 bases and the J gene lost 4 bases, with 13 bases spanning the gap. Germline values: CDR1 SGHKS, CDR2 YYEKEE (reference sequence). The CDR3 loop reads CASSLAPGESYGYTF. The CDR3 nucleotides read TGTGCCAGCAGCTTGGCCCCGGGGGAAAGCTATGGCTACACCTTC.

V and J are TRBV9 and TRBJ2-7; 10 nucleotides line up with TRBD1. Germline V gene lookup returns CDR1 SGDLS and CDR2 YYNGEE. The CDR3 contains 14 residues. With V trimmed by 3 bases and J by 7 bases, 7 bases remained unmatched. CDR3 protein: CASSGGQGFGEQYF. CDR3 nucleotides: TGTGCCAGCAGCGGGGGACAGGGGTTCGGTGAGCAGTACTTC. Looking up the rest from reference TRBV9 and TRBJ2-7 gives the full variable domain: DSGVTQTPKHLITATGQRVTLRCSPRSGDLSVYWYQQSLDQGLQFLIQYYNGEERAKGNILERFSAQQFPDLHSELNLSSLELGDSALYFCASSGGQGFGEQYFGPGTRLTVT.

This chain links TRBV29-1 with TRBJ1-4; D is unresolved. V lost 7 bases and J lost 0, with 18 bases in between. CDR1 is SQVTM and CDR2 is ANQGSEA in the germline V gene. CDR3 length: 16 residues. CDR3 sequence: CSASGQMVPTNEKLFF. In DNA form, the CDR3 reads TGCAGCGCATCGGGTCAAATGGTCCCAACTAATGAAAAACTGTTTTTT.

The chain couples TRBV4-1 to TRBJ1-5; D is ambiguous. Germline CDR1 and CDR2: MGHRA and YSYEKL. This CDR3 contains 14 residues. The ends were cut back, 0 bases at V and 5 bases at J, with 8 bases in the middle. CDR3 sequence (DNA): TGCGCCAGCAGCCAAGAATTGCGAGATCAGCCCCAGCATTTT. Protein product: CASSQELRDQPQHF.

This chain links TRBV18 with TRBJ2-4; D tentatively reads TRBD1 or TRBD2 (5 bases each). V lost 0 bases to trimming and J lost 8 bases, with 17 bases between them. Germline-derived CDR1 and CDR2 are KGHSH and LQKENI. The CDR3 is 16 amino acids. For the CDR3, the DNA is TGTGCCAGCTCACCACCGGGGAGTGAGGGGAAAGACATTCAGTACTTC. Protein: CASSPPGSEGKDIQYF. Based on the CDR3 plus reference TRBV18 and TRBJ2-4, the full variable domain is NAGVMQNPRHLVRRRGQEARLRCSPMKGHSHVYWYRQLPEEGLKFMVYLQKENIIDESGMPKERFSAEFPKEGPSILRIQQVVRGDSAAYFCASSPPGSEGKDIQYFGAGTRLSVL.

The CDR3 is CASSRTNGPDTQYF. DNA for the CDR3: TGTGCCAGCAGTAGGACGAACGGTCCAGATACGCAGTATTTT. The V gene is TRBV11-2, the J gene TRBJ2-3; D is unresolved. The CDR3 runs to 14 residues. Trimming stripped 6 bases from V and 4 bases from J, with 14 bases between. Germline CDR1 and CDR2: SGHAT and FQNNGV.

The V gene is TRBV4-3, the J gene TRBJ2-7, with 10 nucleotides matching TRBD2. CDR3 size: 15 residues. V lost 5 bases and J lost 5; bases outside the gene matches: 9. Germline assignment: CDR1 LGHNA and CDR2 YSLEER. The CDR3 DNA reads as TGCGCCAGCAGCTTCGGTGTACTAGCGGGGAACGAGCAGTACTTC. Amino acids: CASSFGVLAGNEQYF.

The V and J genes are TRBV29-1 and TRBJ2-1; maybe TRBD2 (5 bases). The CDR3 extends over 12 amino acids. V lost 2 bases and J 8 bases, leaving 10 bases between the germline ends. Per the germline V gene, CDR1 is SQVTM and CDR2 is ANQGSEA. The CDR3 nucleotides are TGCAGCGTTGAAATAGTGGGAGATGAGCAGTTCTTC. Its protein is CSVEIVGDEQFF.

V gene TRBV5-4 combines with J gene TRBJ1-3; D unclear. This CDR3 is built from 13 residues. Trimming shortened V by 0 bases and J by 1 base, and 2 bases separated the two germline ends. Germline V gene lookup returns CDR1 SGHNT and CDR2 YYREEE (reference sequence). CDR3 sequence: CASSLESGNTIYF. In DNA form, the CDR3 reads TGTGCCAGCAGCTTGGAATCTGGAAACACCATATATTTT. Looking up the rest from reference TRBV5-4 and TRBJ1-3 gives the full variable domain: ETGVTQSPTHLIKTRGQQVTLRCSSQSGHNTVSWYQQALGQGPQFIFQYYREEENGRGNFPPRFSGLQFPNYSSELNVNALELDDSALYLCASSLESGNTIYFGEGSWLTVV.

V and J are TRBV4-1 and TRBJ2-1, with D hard to call. The CDR3 runs to 14 residues. The ends were cut back, 2 bases at V and 9 bases at J, with 14 bases in the middle. Germline CDR1 reads MGHRA; CDR2 reads YSYEKL. CDR3 bases: TGCGCCAGCAGCCAAACCCACCGGGTGAGTGAGCAGTTCTTC. Protein product: CASSQTHRVSEQFF.

V gene TRBV19 combines with J gene TRBJ2-7; no clear D. Trimming cost V 4 bases and J 2 bases, with 15 bases left between them. The germline V gene encodes CDR1 LNHDA and CDR2 SQIVND (reference sequence). CDR3 length: 15 residues. The CDR3 DNA reads TGTGCCAGTAGTACCTCCCCGGTCAGAGCCTACGAGCAGTACTTC. It codes for CASSTSPVRAYEQYF. Supplemented by reference TRBV19 and TRBJ2-7, the full variable domain reads DGGITQSPKYLFRKEGQNVTLSCEQNLNHDAMYWYRQDPGQGLRLIYYSQIVNDFQKGDIAEGYSVSREKKESFPLTVTSAQKNPTAFYLCASSTSPVRAYEQYFGPGTRLTVT.

This clone was seen just once. This chain uses TRBV5-8 with TRBJ2-1, with a possible D match to TRBD1 (6 bases). This CDR3 spans 15 amino acids. Looked up from germline, CDR1 is SGHTS and CDR2 is YDEGEE. Trimming stripped 4 bases from V and 2 bases from J, with 13 bases between. The CDR3 reads CASSRTGFAYNEQFF. The CDR3 DNA reads TGTGCCAGCAGCAGAACAGGGTTTGCCTACAATGAGCAGTTCTTC.

The rearrangement joins TRBV5-1 to TRBJ2-7; tentative D call: TRBD2 (5 bases). Trimming left V 0 bases short and J 1 base short, with 17 bases between. This CDR3 spans 17 amino acids. CDR1 and CDR2 (germline): SGHRS, YFSETQ. CDR3 residues: CASSLGDTSPISYEQYF. The CDR3 region has the DNA TGCGCCAGCAGCTTGGGGGATACTAGTCCCATATCCTACGAGCAGTACTTC.

This clone was counted a single time. The CDR3 DNA is TGTGCCAGCAGTTACTGGGGGACTAGTCTAACAGATACGCAGTATTTT. Translation gives CASSYWGTSLTDTQYF. The genes are TRBV6-5 and TRBJ2-3; TRBD2 matches 8 bases. In germline, CDR1 is MNHEY, CDR2 SVGAGI. The CDR3 spans 16 residues. With 1 base clipped from V and 3 bases from J, the junction kept 6 bases outside the gene matches.

The chain combines TRBV5-4 with TRBJ2-1; 10 bases map to TRBD1. Germline CDR1 and CDR2: SGHNT and YYREEE (reference sequence). J lost 4 bases, V lost 4 bases, and 14 bases had no gene match. The CDR3 extends over 18 amino acids. The CDR3 loop reads CASSQTGTGEGPYNEQFF. DNA for the CDR3: TGTGCCAGCAGCCAGACCGGGACAGGGGAGGGGCCATACAATGAGCAGTTCTTC.

The chain's CDR3 is CASSQAGTGGGKMLYEQYF. For the CDR3, the DNA is TGCGCCAGCAGCCAAGCCGGGACAGGGGGCGGAAAGATGCTCTACGAGCAGTACTTC. V usage is TRBV4-3 and J usage is TRBJ2-7, with 12 bases lining up with TRBD1. The germline V gene encodes CDR1 LGHNA and CDR2 YSLEER. The CDR3 consists of 19 residues. The trim removed 1 base at V and 3 bases at J, leaving 13 bases unmatched.

V gene TRBV19 combines with J gene TRBJ1-5; a possible D gene is TRBD1 (5 bases). The CDR3 covers 14 residues. Deletions cut 5 bases from V and 1 base from J, with 9 bases between. Germline CDR1 is LNHDA and CDR2 is SQIVND (reference sequence). The CDR3 nucleotides read TGTGCCAGTAGTTGGGGGGACAGCAATCAGCCCCAGCATTTT. Translated: CASSWGDSNQPQHF.

This clone came up once. This rearrangement joins TRBV28 to TRBJ1-2; TRBD1 matches at 7 bases. The CDR3 runs 16 residues. Germline V CDR1 and CDR2: MDHEN, SYDVKM. V was pared by 6 bases and J by 2 bases, with 12 bases of the junction left unmatched. Here the CDR3 reads CASSVPGQSQNYGYTF. In DNA, the CDR3 is TGTGCCAGCAGCGTCCCGGGACAGTCCCAGAACTATGGCTACACCTTC.

The chain recombines TRBV9 with TRBJ2-2; 8 positions match TRBD1. Germline V gene lookup returns CDR1 SGDLS and CDR2 YYNGEE. The CDR3 has 16 amino acids. The ends lost 2 bases at V and 3 bases at J; junction bases unmatched: 6. In nucleotides, the CDR3 is TGTGCCAGCAGCGTTGGAGACAGGGGTTACACCGGGGAGCTGTTTTTT. This gives the protein CASSVGDRGYTGELFF.

The chain joins TRBV7-2 to TRBJ1-1; D gene unclear. The germline CDR1 and CDR2 sequences are SGHTA and FQGNSA. The ends were cut back, 5 bases at V and 3 bases at J, with 4 bases in the middle. This CDR3 region has 11 residues. The CDR3 coding sequence is TGTGCCAGCAGCCCACACACTGAAGCTTTCTTT. Protein product: CASSPHTEAFF.

This chain links TRBV5-4 with TRBJ1-2; 7 bases match TRBD1. The CDR3 runs 13 residues. V shed 2 bases and J 3 bases; nucleotides not matched to a gene: 1. Germline V gives CDR1 SGHNT, CDR2 YYREEE (reference sequence). CDR3: CASSFTGDYGYTF. The DNA for the CDR3 is TGTGCCAGCAGCTTTACAGGGGACTATGGCTACACCTTC.

CDR3 in DNA: TGTGCCAGCAGCACCGGGTCCGTTCGCGAGCAGTACTTC. Translating it yields CASSTGSVREQYF. The gene calls are TRBV6-6 and TRBJ2-7, with no clear D. The CDR3 is 13 residues long. Germline V gives CDR1 MNHNY, CDR2 SVGAGI (reference sequence). The germline V and J ends were trimmed by 6 bases and 6 bases, with 15 bases remaining between them.

This clone was detected only once. This chain uses TRBV28 with TRBJ2-3, with D unresolved. V lost 5 bases, J lost 2 bases, and 8 bases lay in between. CDR3 length equals 13 residues. Germline CDR1 is MDHEN and CDR2 is SYDVKM. CDR3 amino acids: CASSPRPTDTQYF. The DNA of the CDR3 is TGTGCCAGCAGTCCTCGCCCCACAGATACGCAGTATTTT.

The chain links TRBV30 to TRBJ2-3; D remains ambiguous. The CDR3 consists of 12 residues. Trimming stripped 2 bases from V and 5 bases from J, with 8 bases between. Germline CDR1 and CDR2: GTSNPN and SVGIG (reference sequence). The CDR3, as DNA: TGTGCCTGGAGTCCTATGGGAGATACGCAGTATTTT. Residues: CAWSPMGDTQYF.

The chain employs TRBV7-6 and TRBJ2-5; D is perhaps TRBD1 (6 bases). Trimming removed 1 base from V and 5 bases from J, with 14 bases in between. Germline lookup yields CDR1 SGHVS and CDR2 FNYEAQ. The CDR3 covers 15 residues. CDR3 sequence reads: CASSLDTGLKETQYF. CDR3 nucleotides: TGTGCCAGCAGCTTAGATACAGGGCTGAAGGAGACCCAGTACTTC.

V is TRBV5-1 and J is TRBJ2-1; TRBD1 is a possible D gene (6 bases). CDR3 length: 13 amino acids. V lost 6 bases to trimming and J lost 10 bases, with 17 bases between them. Germline V gene data show CDR1 as SGHRS and CDR2 as YFSETQ. CDR3 coding DNA: TGCGCCAGCACCTTTTATCGGGGACAAGAGCAGTTCTTC. Residues: CASTFYRGQEQFF.

V usage is TRBV5-8 and J usage is TRBJ2-3; D remains ambiguous. The V gene lost 2 bases and the J gene lost 2 bases, with 0 bases spanning the gap. Germline CDR1 reads SGHTS; CDR2 reads YDEGEE. The CDR3 extends over 11 amino acids. Written as DNA, the CDR3 is TGTGCCAGCAGCTTCACAGATACGCAGTATTTT. It specifies CASSFTDTQYF.

The count of this clone is one. The chain carries TRBV7-2 and TRBJ1-5; no clear D. The V gene's germline CDR1 is SGHTA and CDR2 FQGNSA. This CDR3 has 17 residues. Trimming cost V 0 bases and J 0 bases, with 12 bases left between them. CDR3 DNA: TGTGCCAGCAGCTTAGCGGGTGGGGAGAATAGCAATCAGCCCCAGCATTTT. Residues: CASSLAGGENSNQPQHF. Variable domain in full (rest from reference TRBV7-2 and TRBJ1-5): GAGVSQSPSNKVTEKGKDVELRCDPISGHTALYWYRQSLGQGLEFLIYFQGNSAPDKSGLPSDRFSAERTGGSVSTLTIQRTQQEDSAVYLCASSLAGGENSNQPQHFGDGTRLSIL.

The rearrangement uses TRBV30 and TRBJ1-6; weak D call: TRBD1 (5 bases). Germline V gene lookup returns CDR1 GTSNPN and CDR2 SVGIG (reference sequence). The CDR3 length is 16 residues. V was cut by 1 base and J by 7 bases, with 17 bases left in between. In nucleotides, the CDR3 is TGTGCCTGGAGTGGCCCTCACGGGGCGGGGAATTCACCCCTCCACTTT. Translated: CAWSGPHGAGNSPLHF.